What follows describes a single T cell receptor beta chain. Its antigen specificity is not known. It has no much larger one-base neighbor in the sample; base qualities were not kept. The sample is drawn from a study of STAT5B mutations in CD4+ large granular lymphocyte leukemia (dated by TCRdb to 2022 to 2024). Notes on the research overall: Among the healthy controls, the CDR3 'QG' motif was associated with a particular HLA allele. TCRbeta repertoires of CD4+ T-cell large granular lymphocyte leukemia patients were compared with those of healthy blood donors. Flow cytometry performed on FACSCanto II or FACSVerse showed that the purified fractions had more than 95% purity among lymphocytes. Paper-wide results and their limitations: The data were not HLA-matched, and the higher clonality in CD4+ T-LGLL than in CD8+ T-LGLL could be due to the relatively small sample size. Main leukemic clonotypes were private to each patient, although roughly 25% appeared at low frequency in other patients' non-leukemic repertoires. TRBV06-family usage was enriched among the top patient clones (8/27) compared with healthy controls (2/35). CD4-sorted patient repertoires appeared more clonal than healthy CD4+ repertoires, and this difference persisted after removing the putative leukemic clones.

V loses 5 bases of germline sequence and J loses 3 bases, and the interval between the two ends is 13 bases. Taken from the germline V gene, the CDR1 and CDR2 loops are ENHRY and SYGVKD. From the cysteine up to the phenylalanine, the CDR3 has a length of 14 residues. Only the CDR3 DNA stays, 42 bases, in frame from base 1. TCRbeta rearrangements were sequenced from genomic DNA using the immunoSEQ assay at survey resolution. As for the authors' bioinformatics: A lowest detectable productive clonotype frequency of 2.59 x 10-5 was observed in the TCR sequencing data. Only productive TCRbeta rearrangements, meaning sequences that were complete and in-frame, were kept for the analyses. Simpson clonality, calculated in the immunoSEQ Analyzer version 3.0, was used as the measure of sample clonality. Clones were binned by frequency as very rare, small, medium, large (1-20%) or hyperexpanded (>20%). OLGA 1.2.3 estimated generation probabilities, VDJtools produced V-gene circos plots, VDJdb was queried for specificities, and GLIPH identified CDR3 motifs. TCRdb retrieved this table from immuneACCESS and kept in-frame rearrangements only. Not all clones are present; in checked studies, unresolved V genes account for under half, and no reason is known for the remainder. V and J calls and clone size follow that table, whereas D and trimming were derived from the DNA. The sample has roughly 48,000 clones on record, 70% of them singletons. The ten most abundant clones make up about 1.6% of the sample.

The healthy controls were a few dozen blood donors, and the buffy coats of these donors were supplied by the Finnish Red Cross blood service. All TCR-sequenced material derived from peripheral blood: patient blood samples and healthy donor buffy coats. Ficoll-Hypaque gradient centrifugation was used to isolate peripheral blood mononuclear cells. Magnetic purification was used to isolate CD4+ cells from the buffy coats of the healthy controls. The Gentra Puregene Cell and Tissue kit was used for genomic DNA extraction, and quantification was performed on a Qubit 2.0 fluorometer. The V and J segments used are TRBV10-3 and TRBJ1-1; the D gene is perhaps TRBD1, on 5 matching bases. The sequenced sample was CD4+ T cells from blood buffy coats. This sequence originates from a human donor in good health. The nucleotide sequence is TGTGCCATCAGTACGGGGCTAGGGGACACTGAAGCTTTCTTT. Translated, it reads CAISTGLGDTEAFF.